Each of the 30 T cell receptor beta chains below was sequenced from the same sample in a study of cytomegalovirus exposure and HLA in healthy donors. The PCR used 60 Vbeta and 13 Jbeta primers. Only in-frame clones appear in the TCRdb table, and some are missing; sequencing was by immunoSEQ multiplex PCR. Found here are 95,000 to 130,000 clones, 8.5% to 10% of them singletons; the top ten hold over 2.5%. The sequenced sample was PBMCs. These TCRs come from a man under 40 in good health and CMV-seronegative.

Only a few counts were recorded for this clone. Other DNA sequences in this specimen translate into the identical CDR3. CDR3 bases: TGTGCCAGTAGGGACAGGGGGCAAGAGACCCAGTACTTC. It yields the protein CASRDRGQETQYF. The chain uses TRBV19 and TRBJ2-5; TRBD1 agrees at 10 bases. Germline CDR1 LNHDA, CDR2 SQIVND (reference sequence). J was trimmed by 2 bases and V by 6 bases; bases with no gene match: 0. CDR3 length: 13 residues. Variable domain in full (rest from reference TRBV19 and TRBJ2-5): DGGITQSPKYLFRKEGQNVTLSCEQNLNHDAMYWYRQDPGQGLRLIYYSQIVNDFQKGDIAEGYSVSREKKESFPLTVTSAQKNPTAFYLCASRDRGQETQYFGPGTRLLVL.

This clone was found a few times. The chain carries TRBV4-3 and TRBJ1-1; TRBD1 agrees at 7 bases. Germline-derived CDR1 and CDR2 are LGHNA and YSLEER. The J segment lost 4 bases and the V segment lost 4 bases, leaving 6 bases of the junction unmatched. The CDR3 spans 14 residues. CDR3 DNA: TGCGCCAGCAGCCCCCAGGGGGATGGCACTGAAGCTTTCTTT. Protein product: CASSPQGDGTEAFF.

In its sample, this clone was seen a few times. The J gene is TRBJ2-7, the V gene TRBV5-6; 10 bases match TRBD1. V gave up 4 bases and J gave up 2 bases; unmatched junction bases: 9. Per germline, CDR1 SGHDT and CDR2 YYEEEE. There are 16 residues in the CDR3. The CDR3 here is CASSGAGTGVPYEQYF. Here the CDR3 DNA reads TGTGCCAGCAGCGGCGCCGGGACAGGGGTTCCCTACGAGCAGTACTTC.

The V call is TRBV18, the J call TRBJ1-1, with TRBD1 matching 9 bases. Germline CDR1 reads KGHSH; CDR2 reads LQKENI. Unmatched junction bases numbered 7, after V lost 4 bases and J lost 4 bases. The CDR3 covers 15 residues. The CDR3: CASSLVGQGSTEAFF. CDR3 coding DNA: TGTGCCAGCTCACTAGTGGGACAGGGTAGCACTGAAGCTTTCTTT.

The chain couples TRBV6-6 to TRBJ2-1; 7 bases are a match to TRBD1. The CDR3 runs to 13 residues. With V trimmed by 10 bases and J by 3 bases, 6 bases remained unmatched. Germline values: CDR1 MNHNY, CDR2 SVGAGI (reference sequence). This CDR3 reads CATGTEYYNEQFF. The CDR3 nucleotides read TGTGCCACCGGGACAGAATACTACAATGAGCAGTTCTTC.

The chain combines TRBV19 with TRBJ2-5; D is perhaps TRBD2 (5 bases). There are 14 residues in the CDR3. The germline V gene encodes CDR1 LNHDA and CDR2 SQIVND (reference sequence). With 5 bases removed from V and 4 bases from J, the gap between germline ends came to 14 bases. The CDR3 DNA reads as TGTGCCAGTAGTTCGAGGGAGCTTTCAGAGACCCAGTACTTC. Protein product: CASSSRELSETQYF.

This clone is labeled medium-sized. At the DNA level, this CDR3 is encoded by other sequences in the same sample as well. J is TRBJ2-7 and V is TRBV30; maybe TRBD1 (5 bases). The CDR3 loop spans 14 amino acids. The germline gives CDR1 GTSNPN, CDR2 SVGIG (reference sequence). Trimming shortened V by 1 base and J by 0 bases, and 10 bases separated the two germline ends. In nucleotides, the CDR3 is TGTGCCTGGAGTGCAGGGCCTGGCTCCTACGAGCAGTACTTC. Translated, it gives CAWSAGPGSYEQYF.

This clone has just a few counts. The rearrangement uses TRBV7-2 and TRBJ2-3; possible D gene TRBD2, 5 bases. The germline CDR1 and CDR2 sequences are SGHTA and FQGNSA. V gave up 2 bases and J gave up 7 bases, with 19 bases separating them. The CDR3 has 16 residues. This chain's CDR3 is CASSLSADRSPNTQYF. For the CDR3, the DNA is TGTGCCAGCAGCTTATCAGCGGACCGTTCCCCAAATACGCAGTATTTT.

This clone was seen more than once but under ten times. The V call is TRBV30, the J call TRBJ2-7; tentatively, D is TRBD1 (5 bases). The germline CDR1 and CDR2 sequences are GTSNPN and SVGIG (reference sequence). The CDR3 runs 12 residues. V lost 1 base and J 7 bases, leaving 11 bases between the germline ends. This CDR3 reads CAWSGRVSEQYF. The CDR3 DNA reads as TGTGCCTGGAGTGGCAGGGTGAGTGAGCAGTACTTC. The full variable domain, its missing parts supplied by reference TRBV30 and TRBJ2-7, is SQTIHQWPATLVQPVGSPLSLECTVEGTSNPNLYWYRQAAGRGLQLLFYSVGIGQISSEVPQNLSASRPQDRQFILSSKKLLLSDSGFYLCAWSGRVSEQYFGPGTRLTVT.

The chain joins TRBV2 to TRBJ2-7, with a weak D call TRBD1 (6 bases). The CDR3 has 14 residues. Germline CDR1 is SNHLY and CDR2 is FYNNEI. With 6 bases removed from V and 0 bases from J, the gap between germline ends came to 12 bases. CDR3: CASSGTPSSYEQYF. CDR3 nucleotide sequence: TGTGCCAGCAGCGGGACACCGAGCTCCTACGAGCAGTACTTC.

The chain couples TRBV28 to TRBJ1-1; TRBD1 aligns across 12 bases. The CDR3 consists of 21 residues. The V segment lost 7 bases and the J segment 0 bases; nucleotides outside the gene matches: 21. The germline gives CDR1 MDHEN, CDR2 SYDVKM. The CDR3 sequence is CASTPFVLNRDRGLMNTEAFF. As DNA, the CDR3 is TGTGCCAGCACCCCATTTGTTCTAAACCGGGACAGGGGGCTTATGAACACTGAAGCTTTCTTT.

V and J are TRBV18 and TRBJ2-1, with 10 bases matching TRBD1. Germline-derived CDR1 and CDR2 are KGHSH and LQKENI. The V and J ends lost 5 bases and 2 bases, in that order; junction bases with no gene match: 6. There are 16 residues in the CDR3. The CDR3 nucleotides read TGTGCCAGCTCAACCGACAGGGGGCCACCCTACAATGAGCAGTTCTTC. Translating gives CASSTDRGPPYNEQFF.

This clone occurred a few times. The gene calls are TRBV5-4 and TRBJ2-5; no firm D call. Germline assignment: CDR1 SGHNT and CDR2 YYREEE (reference sequence). This CDR3 has 13 amino acids. Between the trimmed V and J ends, which lost 1 base and 4 bases, there was a span of 8 bases. The CDR3 region is CASSLPGLETQYF. The CDR3 DNA reads as TGTGCCAGCAGCTTGCCCGGGTTAGAGACCCAGTACTTC.

This clone has just a few counts. The gene calls are TRBV7-9 and TRBJ1-4; D not certain. The CDR3 is 16 residues long. Germline V gene data show CDR1 as SEHNR and CDR2 as FQNEAQ (reference sequence). With 5 bases removed from V and 7 bases from J, the gap between germline ends came to 20 bases. The CDR3 is CASSDRTGRSGEKLFF. The CDR3 coding sequence is TGTGCCAGCAGCGACCGGACCGGGCGTAGCGGTGAAAAACTGTTTTTT. The full variable domain, completed using reference TRBV7-9 and TRBJ1-4, is DTGVSQNPRHKITKRGQNVTFRCDPISEHNRLYWYRQTLGQGPEFLTYFQNEAQLEKSRLLSDRFSAERPKGSFSTLEIQRTEQGDSAMYLCASSDRTGRSGEKLFFGSGTQLSVL.

This clone has more than one count but fewer than ten. The chain uses TRBV6-1 and TRBJ1-2; 10 bases map to TRBD1. V was clipped by 6 bases and J by 3 bases; unmatched bases: 4. Per germline, CDR1 MNHNS and CDR2 SASEGT. The CDR3 covers 14 residues. The CDR3 DNA sequence: TGTGCCAGCAGAGACAGGGGGCGGTACTATGGCTACACCTTC. It translates to CASRDRGRYYGYTF.

This clone was seen more than once but under ten times. V gene TRBV7-9 combines with J gene TRBJ2-3, with 8 bases that match TRBD2. V lost 1 base and J lost 2; bases outside the gene matches: 14. The CDR3 has 19 residues. The germline V gene has CDR1 SEHNR and CDR2 FQNEAQ (reference sequence). In DNA, the CDR3 is TGTGCCAGCAGCTTAGAATCGGACCGCCGGGGGGGTTACACAGATACGCAGTATTTT. It yields the protein CASSLESDRRGGYTDTQYF.

This clone showed up just a few times. V is TRBV9 and J is TRBJ1-2, with TRBD1 matching 8 bases. The V gene end was trimmed by 0 bases and the J gene end by 2 bases; junction bases not matched to a gene: 3. The CDR3 totals 15 residues. The germline V gene has CDR1 SGDLS and CDR2 YYNGEE. This chain's CDR3 is CASSVAPGGNYGYTF. As DNA, the CDR3 is TGTGCCAGCAGCGTAGCACCAGGGGGCAACTATGGCTACACCTTC.

The V call is TRBV5-6, the J call TRBJ1-5; D perhaps matches TRBD1 (6 bases). Trimming removed 1 base at V and 1 base at J, with 6 bases between. Germline-derived CDR1 and CDR2 are SGHDT and YYEEEE. The CDR3 loop spans 14 amino acids. DNA for the CDR3: TGTGCCAGCAGCTTGACAGGGAGCAATCAGCCCCAGCATTTT. This encodes CASSLTGSNQPQHF.

This clone was found a few times. The CDR3 loop reads CASSFFLSSGSGQETQYF. The CDR3 DNA follows: TGTGCCAGCAGCTTTTTCCTCTCTAGCGGGAGTGGCCAAGAGACCCAGTACTTC. V is TRBV7-9 and J is TRBJ2-5; TRBD2 matches 10 bases. Germline assignment: CDR1 SEHNR and CDR2 FQNEAQ (reference sequence). With 3 bases clipped from V and 1 base from J, the junction kept 11 bases outside the gene matches. The CDR3 loop spans 18 amino acids. The whole variable domain, remainder taken from reference TRBV7-9 and TRBJ2-5, is DTGVSQNPRHKITKRGQNVTFRCDPISEHNRLYWYRQTLGQGPEFLTYFQNEAQLEKSRLLSDRFSAERPKGSFSTLEIQRTEQGDSAMYLCASSFFLSSGSGQETQYFGPGTRLLVL.

This clone has only a few counts. The chain carries TRBV5-6 and TRBJ1-1; TRBD1 matches at 7 bases. Germline assignment: CDR1 SGHDT and CDR2 YYEEEE. V lost 1 base to trimming and J lost 5 bases; unmatched junction nucleotides: 11. CDR3 size: 16 residues. The CDR3 bases are TGTGCCAGCAGCTTGCGGAACAGGGGCATCCTGACTGAAGCTTTCTTT. It specifies CASSLRNRGILTEAFF.

This chain links TRBV9 with TRBJ2-1; D unresolved. This CDR3 has 16 amino acids. V gave up 0 bases and J gave up 2 bases, with 12 bases separating them. Germline V lookup: CDR1 SGDLS, CDR2 YYNGEE. The CDR3 here is CASSVAALLAYNEQFF. CDR3 bases: TGTGCCAGCAGCGTAGCGGCTCTGCTAGCCTACAATGAGCAGTTCTTC.

The rearrangement uses TRBV5-1 and TRBJ2-1; 11 bases map to TRBD2. The trim removed 4 bases at V and 3 bases at J, leaving 6 bases unmatched. The CDR3 contains 16 residues. Per the germline V gene, CDR1 is SGHRS and CDR2 is YFSETQ. CDR3 protein: CASSATGTSGYNEQFF. The CDR3 coding sequence is TGCGCCAGCAGCGCGACCGGGACTAGCGGCTACAATGAGCAGTTCTTC. Drawing the rest from reference TRBV5-1 and TRBJ2-1, the complete variable domain is KAGVTQTPRYLIKTRGQQVTLSCSPISGHRSVSWYQQTPGQGLQFLFEYFSETQRNKGNFPGRFSGRQFSNSRSEMNVSTLELGDSALYLCASSATGTSGYNEQFFGPGTRLTVL.

The genes are TRBV19 and TRBJ1-1, with 8 bases that match TRBD1. The V and J ends lost 6 bases and 1 base, in that order; junction bases with no gene match: 7. This CDR3 is built from 15 residues. Germline values: CDR1 LNHDA, CDR2 SQIVND (reference sequence). CDR3 amino acids: CASSGNRGWNTEAFF. DNA of the CDR3: TGTGCCAGTAGCGGTAACAGGGGGTGGAACACTGAAGCTTTCTTT.

This chain joins TRBV10-3 and TRBJ1-1, with D possibly being TRBD1 (5 bases). V shed 6 bases and J shed 4 bases, with 18 bases lying between them. Germline loops: CDR1 ENHRY, CDR2 SYGVKD. This CDR3 region has 15 residues. The CDR3, as DNA: TGTGCCATCAGACAGGACCCCACCTCGACCACTGAAGCTTTCTTT. Protein sequence: CAIRQDPTSTTEAFF.

V gene TRBV4-2 combines with J gene TRBJ2-2, with D hard to call. V was pared by 0 bases and J by 6 bases, with 11 bases between. The length of the CDR3 is 15 residues. Germline V gene data show CDR1 as LGHNA and CDR2 as YNFKEQ. The CDR3 region has the DNA TGTGCCAGCAGCCAAGATGCGCTCCCCTCCGGGGAGCTGTTTTTT. It yields the protein CASSQDALPSGELFF.

The chain carries TRBV30 and TRBJ2-3, with 9 nucleotides matching TRBD1. V trimming: 3 bases; J trimming: 4 bases; junction bases outside the gene matches: 5. Germline loops: CDR1 GTSNPN, CDR2 SVGIG (reference sequence). CDR3 length: 14 residues. The DNA of the CDR3 is TGTGCCTGGAGAGCGGGACAGGGATCAGATACGCAGTATTTT. As protein: CAWRAGQGSDTQYF.

The chain couples TRBV5-1 to TRBJ2-7; 7 nucleotides agree with TRBD1. The junction had 12 bases not matched to a gene; V was cut back by 8 bases and J by 4 bases. The CDR3 is 14 amino acids. Germline-derived CDR1 and CDR2 are SGHRS and YFSETQ. DNA of the CDR3: TGCGCCAGTTGGACCGGGACAGCAATTTACGAGCAGTACTTC. It encodes CASWTGTAIYEQYF.

The rearrangement joins TRBV4-2 to TRBJ2-1; 7 bases map to TRBD2. The junction had 8 bases not matched to a gene; V was cut back by 0 bases and J by 3 bases. Germline V gene sequence: CDR1 LGHNA, CDR2 YNFKEQ. The CDR3 runs to 17 residues. The CDR3: CASSQEWSGTRYNEQFF. The CDR3 DNA reads as TGTGCCAGCAGCCAAGAATGGAGCGGGACCCGCTACAATGAGCAGTTCTTC.

This clone was picked up a small number of times. This chain joins TRBV13 and TRBJ1-1; D gene uncertain. The CDR3 extends over 15 amino acids. The V and J ends lost 7 bases and 4 bases respectively, with 19 bases between them. Germline V CDR1 and CDR2: PRHDT, FYEKMQ (reference sequence). CDR3 nucleotide sequence: TGTGCCAGCAAACGCCAAAGGTGGGCGTTCACTGAAGCTTTCTTT. Protein: CASKRQRWAFTEAFF.

V gene TRBV10-3 combines with J gene TRBJ2-5; D is perhaps TRBD1 (6 bases). Trimming stripped 2 bases from V and 5 bases from J, with 21 bases between. This CDR3 contains 17 residues. CDR1 ENHRY and CDR2 SYGVKD come from the germline V gene. The chain's CDR3 is CAISEARRQGRLETQYF. CDR3 DNA sequence: TGTGCCATCAGTGAGGCACGACGTCAGGGGAGATTGGAGACCCAGTACTTC.